One T cell receptor beta chain is described in this entry. The participants were between roughly 18 and 100 years old and came from under 25 US areas. Allocation to cohorts depended on clinical history reported by the participants. Germline CDR1 LGHNA, CDR2 YNFKEQ. This CDR3 spans 14 amino acids. The ends were cut back, 0 bases at V and 5 bases at J, with 7 bases in the middle. The entry originates in a study of blood T cell repertoires in COVID-19. Study-wide background: Spain, Italy and the United States supplied samples that represented acute and convalescent COVID-19.

Sequencing was performed with immunoSEQ multiplex PCR; in TCRdb, only in-frame clones are kept and a portion is missing. The table lists around 250,000 clones, about 90% of them singletons. This chain joins TRBV4-2 and TRBJ1-4; no definite D call. Material for sequencing was PBMCs or T cells enriched from blood (not recorded which). This clonotype originated in a woman between 35 and 50 years old who had been exposed to COVID-19. The CDR3 region is CASSQEQKNEKLFF. In nucleotides, the CDR3 is TGTGCCAGCAGCCAAGAGCAGAAAAATGAAAAACTGTTTTTT.